Below, 29 T cell receptor beta chains from the same sample are listed, as sequenced in a study of T cell responses to AZD1222 COVID-19 vaccine. Clones were sequenced by immunoSEQ multiplex PCR, and TCRdb holds only the in-frame ones, with some missing. The data contain about 150,000 clones, roughly 92% of them singletons. The sequenced sample was peripheral blood, obtained on day 0 of AZD1222 vaccination. The receptors come from an adult in good health.

The V and J genes are TRBV27 and TRBJ2-3; 8 nucleotides match TRBD2. After removal of 5 bases from V and 8 bases from J, the junction contained 12 bases not matched to a gene. The germline gives CDR1 MNHEY, CDR2 SMNVEV (reference sequence). This CDR3 region has 15 residues. As DNA, the CDR3 is TGTGCCAGCAGTCCCAGCCCGGGACTAGTGGTTACGCAGTATTTT. It translates to CASSPSPGLVVTQYF.

This chain links TRBV19 with TRBJ2-7; D remains unclear. This CDR3 has 12 amino acids. Per germline, CDR1 LNHDA and CDR2 SQIVND (reference sequence). V was trimmed by 10 bases and J by 6 bases, leaving 16 bases between them. The CDR3 spells CATGAPSGEQYF. CDR3 nucleotide sequence: TGTGCCACCGGAGCCCCTTCGGGCGAGCAGTACTTC.

The CDR3 DNA sequence: TGTGCCAGCACGAGGGACAGGGGCACTGAAGCTTTCTTT. Its translation: CASTRDRGTEAFF. This sequence joins TRBV3-1 (or the pseudogene TRBV3-2) and TRBJ1-1, with TRBD1 identical over 10 bases. CDR1 is LGHDT, CDR2 YNNKEL, per germline (reference sequence). CDR3 size: 13 residues. J lost 4 bases, V lost 7 bases, and 3 bases had no gene match.

The rearrangement links TRBV6-5 to TRBJ1-5; D is undetermined. V lost 0 bases, J lost 10 bases, and 16 bases lay in between. This CDR3 contains 15 residues. Germline assignment: CDR1 MNHEY and CDR2 SVGAGI. CDR3 sequence (DNA): TGTGCCAGCAGTTACTCGAGTGCGGGCCTCACCCCCCAGCATTTT. This encodes CASSYSSAGLTPQHF.

The rearrangement uses TRBV7-9 and TRBJ2-1, with D possibly being TRBD2 (5 bases). Germline V lookup: CDR1 SEHNR, CDR2 FQNEAQ (reference sequence). The germline V and J ends were trimmed by 1 base and 6 bases, with 10 bases remaining between them. The CDR3 has 14 amino acids. The CDR3 reads CASSLVGRLNEQFF. The DNA for the CDR3 is TGTGCCAGCAGCTTAGTTGGGAGACTCAATGAGCAGTTCTTC.

The rearrangement uses TRBV5-4 and TRBJ2-5, with TRBD2 matching over 10 bases. V dropped 3 bases and J dropped 5; count of bases not matched to a gene: 13. This CDR3 has 17 residues. Germline CDR1 and CDR2: SGHNT and YYREEE (reference sequence). The DNA for the CDR3 is TGTGCCAGCAGCTCCTCCACTAGCGGGGTAAACGGGGAGACCCAGTACTTC. Translation gives CASSSSTSGVNGETQYF.

This chain connects TRBV28 to TRBJ2-7; D perhaps matches TRBD1 (7 bases). Per germline, CDR1 MDHEN and CDR2 SYDVKM. CDR3 size: 19 residues. Trimming removed 3 bases from V and 3 bases from J, with 27 bases in between. CDR3 DNA: TGTGCCAGCAGTTTGGCGGGGACCGACAGGGAAAGTCGGGGCTACGAGCAGTACTTC. Its protein product is CASSLAGTDRESRGYEQYF. Combining the CDR3 with reference TRBV28 and TRBJ2-7 gives the whole variable domain DVKVTQSSRYLVKRTGEKVFLECVQDMDHENMFWYRQDPGLGLRLIYFSYDVKMKEKGDIPEGYSVSREKKERFSLILESASTNQTSMYLCASSLAGTDRESRGYEQYFGPGTRLTVT.

The V gene is TRBV2, the J gene TRBJ2-1, with D perhaps matching TRBD2 (6 bases). The V gene's germline CDR1 is SNHLY and CDR2 FYNNEI. The CDR3 has 11 residues. V lost 6 bases to trimming and J lost 12 bases, with 12 bases between them. The CDR3 sequence is CASRPGTRQFF. The CDR3 DNA follows: TGTGCCAGCAGACCCGGGACTCGGCAGTTCTTC.

This clone was seen repeatedly, ten times or more. This sequence joins TRBV29-1 and TRBJ1-1; 10 nucleotides agree with TRBD1. Germline V gene lookup returns CDR1 SQVTM and CDR2 ANQGSEA. This CDR3 has 17 residues. Germline trimming cut 5 bases from V and 3 bases from J; bases unmatched to any gene: 15. This CDR3 reads CSVKRRDRGIWDTEAFF. CDR3 in DNA: TGCAGCGTTAAGAGACGGGACAGGGGTATATGGGACACTGAAGCTTTCTTT.

The V gene is TRBV25-1, the J gene TRBJ2-7; a weak D match, TRBD1 (6 bases). Trimming took off 1 base at V and 1 base at J, with 11 bases between the two ends. The CDR3 spans 15 residues. CDR1 MGHDK and CDR2 SYGVNS come from the germline V gene. CDR3 loop: CASSESQGWSYEQYF. For the CDR3, the DNA is TGTGCCAGCAGTGAATCCCAGGGGTGGTCCTACGAGCAGTACTTC.

The CDR3 coding sequence is TGTGCCAGCAGATACGGACTAGCGGGAGACACCGGGGAGCTGTTTTTT. Translation gives CASRYGLAGDTGELFF. The chain couples TRBV7-6 to TRBJ2-2; the match to TRBD2 covers 13 bases. The CDR3 sequence is 16 residues long. Looked up from germline, CDR1 is SGHVS and CDR2 is FNYEAQ. With 6 bases clipped from V and 3 bases from J, the junction kept 4 bases outside the gene matches.

CDR3: CASSIAAPNSPLHF. The DNA for the CDR3 is TGTGCCAGTAGTATTGCCGCACCGAATTCACCCCTCCACTTT. The chain is built from TRBV19 and TRBJ1-6; D gene ambiguous. The germline V gene has CDR1 LNHDA and CDR2 SQIVND (reference sequence). V gave up 3 bases and J gave up 7 bases, with 10 bases separating them. This CDR3 comprises 14 residues.

V and J are TRBV3-1 (or the pseudogene TRBV3-2) and TRBJ2-7; perhaps TRBD2 as D (5 bases). Trimming took off 3 bases at V and 5 bases at J, with 17 bases between the two ends. CDR3 length: 15 amino acids. Germline V gene sequence: CDR1 LGHDT, CDR2 YNNKEL (reference sequence). The DNA of the CDR3 is TGTGCCAGCAGCCACGAGCCAGAGGGCACCCACGAGCAGTACTTC. It specifies CASSHEPEGTHEQYF.

V gene TRBV7-9 combines with J gene TRBJ2-5, with 9 nucleotides matching TRBD2. The CDR3 is 14 residues long. Germline values: CDR1 SEHNR, CDR2 FQNEAQ (reference sequence). V gave up 3 bases and J gave up 5 bases; unmatched junction bases: 4. As DNA, the CDR3 is TGTGCCAGCAGCTTCGGGACTAGCAAGGAGACCCAGTACTTC. It codes for CASSFGTSKETQYF.

The V call is TRBV5-1, the J call TRBJ2-7, with 8 bases lining up with TRBD1. The CDR3 consists of 15 residues. From germline, CDR1 is SGHRS and CDR2 YFSETQ. After removal of 0 bases from V and 3 bases from J, the junction contained 5 bases not matched to a gene. The CDR3 is CASSLEPGGSYEQYF. The CDR3 DNA reads TGCGCCAGCAGCTTGGAGCCAGGGGGCAGCTACGAGCAGTACTTC.

V usage is TRBV27 and J usage is TRBJ2-6; D unresolved. The V gene lost 3 bases and the J gene lost 2 bases, with 5 bases spanning the gap. This CDR3 spans 14 amino acids. Germline-derived CDR1 and CDR2 are MNHEY and SMNVEV (reference sequence). The CDR3 nucleotides read TGTGCCAGCAGTTTTGACACTGGGGCCAACGTCCTGACTTTC. Translating gives CASSFDTGANVLTF.

J is TRBJ2-1 and V is TRBV28; 12 bases agree with TRBD1. The CDR3 has 18 residues. Germline loops: CDR1 MDHEN, CDR2 SYDVKM. V lost 4 bases, J lost 8 bases, and 15 bases stayed unmatched. CDR3: CASSSTGTGGANFYEQFF. The CDR3 DNA reads as TGTGCCAGCAGTTCTACGGGGACAGGGGGCGCAAATTTCTATGAGCAGTTCTTC.

This chain uses TRBV12-3 or TRBV12-4 with TRBJ1-1, with TRBD1 matching over 10 bases. V shed 7 bases, J shed 5 bases, and the junction held 4 bases outside the gene matches. The CDR3 is made up of 13 amino acids. The CDR3, as DNA: TGTGCCAGCATCAGGACAGGGGGAACTGAAGCTTTCTTT. Translated: CASIRTGGTEAFF.

For the CDR3, the DNA is TGTGCCAGCAGCTTAGCACCTACAGGCTATAGCAATCAGCCCCAGCATTTT. Amino acids: CASSLAPTGYSNQPQHF. The rearrangement links TRBV7-9 to TRBJ1-5; D perhaps matches TRBD1 (5 bases). Germline CDR1 reads SEHNR; CDR2 reads FQNEAQ (reference sequence). This CDR3 has 17 residues. V was clipped by 0 bases and J by 0 bases, with 12 bases between them.

CDR3 amino acids: CASSSDSGGNQPQHF. CDR3 DNA sequence: TGCGCCAGCAGCTCTGACAGTGGGGGCAATCAGCCCCAGCATTTT. The chain has TRBV5-1 and TRBJ1-5; possibly TRBD1 for D (5 bases). There are 15 residues in the CDR3. V dropped 3 bases and J dropped 2 bases, with 12 bases sitting between them. CDR1 and CDR2 from the germline V gene are SGHRS and YFSETQ.

V is TRBV7-3 and J is TRBJ2-2; possibly TRBD2 for D (6 bases). Trimming left V 5 bases short and J 1 base short, with 11 bases between. This CDR3 is built from 15 residues. Germline V gene sequence: CDR1 SGHTA, CDR2 FQGTGA. Here the CDR3 DNA reads TGTGCCAGCAGCGCCCAGCGGGTGAACACCGGGGAGCTGTTTTTT. Its protein product is CASSAQRVNTGELFF.

J is TRBJ2-1 and V is TRBV7-9; 13 bases are shared with TRBD2. This CDR3 is built from 16 residues. Germline loops: CDR1 SEHNR, CDR2 FQNEAQ (reference sequence). J was trimmed by 6 bases and V by 5 bases; bases with no gene match: 7. Written as DNA, the CDR3 is TGTGCCAGCAGCAGGACTAGCGGGAGCTTGGGCAATGAGCAGTTCTTC. Amino acid sequence: CASSRTSGSLGNEQFF.

This chain joins TRBV15 and TRBJ2-7, with 9 bases matching TRBD2. Losses at the gene ends were 0 bases for V and 1 base for J; bases not matched to a gene: 7. The germline gives CDR1 LNHNV, CDR2 YYDKDF (reference sequence). The CDR3 sequence is 17 residues long. The chain's CDR3 is CATSRDMASGISYEQYF. CDR3 sequence (DNA): TGTGCCACCAGCAGAGATATGGCTAGCGGGATTTCCTACGAGCAGTACTTC.

This clone appeared a single time. This chain connects TRBV19 to TRBJ1-1; possibly TRBD1 for D (5 bases). Germline assignment: CDR1 LNHDA and CDR2 SQIVND (reference sequence). The length of the CDR3 is 12 residues. V shed 7 bases and J shed 5 bases, with 11 bases lying between them. CDR3 DNA sequence: TGTGCCAGTACCCACAGGAAGACTGAAGCTTTCTTT. The encoded protein is CASTHRKTEAFF.

The chain combines TRBV25-1 with TRBJ1-1; D is ambiguous. Per germline, CDR1 MGHDK and CDR2 SYGVNS. This CDR3 is 13 amino acids long. Trimming took 2 bases from V and 7 from J, leaving 11 bases between them. CDR3 bases: TGTGCCAGCAGTGAAGGGGTCGGCAGTGAAGCTTTCTTT. Translating it yields CASSEGVGSEAFF.

For the CDR3, the DNA is TGTGCCTGGGGTCGGAGTGAAAAACTGTTTTTT. Protein: CAWGRSEKLFF. The V gene is TRBV30, the J gene TRBJ1-4; no clear D. Germline values: CDR1 GTSNPN, CDR2 SVGIG (reference sequence). This CDR3 comprises 11 residues. V was trimmed by 5 bases and J by 7 bases, leaving 8 bases between them. The full variable domain, completed using reference TRBV30 and TRBJ1-4, is SQTIHQWPATLVQPVGSPLSLECTVEGTSNPNLYWYRQAAGRGLQLLFYSVGIGQISSEVPQNLSASRPQDRQFILSSKKLLLSDSGFYLCAWGRSEKLFFGSGTQLSVL.

The chain couples TRBV2 to TRBJ1-4; TRBD1 might be the D (5 bases). Germline V gene lookup returns CDR1 SNHLY and CDR2 FYNNEI. V was clipped by 8 bases and J by 2 bases, with 12 bases between them. The CDR3 covers 14 residues. CDR3 nucleotide sequence: TGTGCCAGCCTAGCGGGGGGGACTAATGAAAAACTGTTTTTT. Translating gives CASLAGGTNEKLFF.

The gene calls are TRBV2 and TRBJ1-2; no clear D. This CDR3 contains 13 residues. The V end was cut by 6 bases, the J end by 6 bases, with 14 bases between. Germline loops: CDR1 SNHLY, CDR2 FYNNEI. As DNA, the CDR3 is TGTGCCAGCAGCATAACGGAAGTTAATGGCTACACCTTC. Protein: CASSITEVNGYTF.

This clone came up once. The chain carries TRBV15 and TRBJ2-7, with TRBD1 matching 9 bases. V dropped 6 bases and J dropped 7; count of bases not matched to a gene: 10. The germline CDR1 and CDR2 sequences are LNHNV and YYDKDF (reference sequence). The CDR3 covers 14 residues. The CDR3 loop reads CATRKGQGRKEQYF. The CDR3 DNA follows: TGTGCCACCAGAAAAGGACAGGGGCGGAAAGAGCAGTACTTC.